A selection of T cell receptor beta chains follows, all from one sample in a study of OX40 agonist ivuxolimab in advanced cancers. Data came from immunoSEQ multiplex PCR; TCRdb stores just in-frame clones and leaves some out. The profile shows about 40,000 clones, roughly four fifths of them singletons. Sequencing used CD4+ or CD8+ T cells sorted from blood, obtained in a trial of the OX40 agonist ivuxolimab. All receptors derive from an adult with an advanced solid tumor such as melanoma, head and neck, liver or kidney cancer. Both conserved end residues are part of each CDR3. A D gene is named only where the DNA matches it firmly. A row's size may be missing; if present it is once, few, many or a size class.

TRBJ2-7,.,TRBD2,TRBV10-3,TGTGCCATCAGTGAGTCAGGGACTAGCGGTTCCTACGAGCAGTACTTC,CAISESGTSGSYEQYF
TRBJ2-7,.,TRBD2,TRBV13,TGTGCCAGCAGCCCCGGGGGGGGCTCCTACGAGCAGTACTTC,CASSPGGGSYEQYF
TRBJ2-4,.,.,TRBV28,TGTGCCAGCAGTCAGGACAGTGACATTCAGTACTTC,CASSQDSDIQYF
TRBJ2-1,.,.,TRBV10-3,TGTGCCATCAGTGATCTTGGAGGAGGCAATGAGCAGTTCTTC,CAISDLGGGNEQFF
TRBJ1-6,medium-sized,TRBD1,TRBV25-1,TGTGCCAGCAGTGACACAAAGACAGGGAAGGGCCTCCACTTT,CASSDTKTGKGLHF
TRBJ2-7,once,.,TRBV6-1,TGTGCCAGCAGTGAAGTTATCAGCAACTACGAGCAGTACTTC,CASSEVISNYEQYF
TRBJ2-7,once,TRBD1,TRBV28,TGTGCCAGCAGTTCAACAGGGGGGTATGACGAGCAGTACTTC,CASSSTGGYDEQYF
TRBJ2-1,.,TRBD2,TRBV11-3,TGTGCCAGCAGCCCCCGAACTAGCGGGAGGAATGAGCAGTTCTTC,CASSPRTSGRNEQFF
TRBJ2-1,.,.,TRBV4-2,TGTGCCAGCAGCCAAGATCGGACGGGCAGGGGAAACTACAATGAGCAGTTCTTC,CASSQDRTGRGNYNEQFF
TRBJ2-5,.,.,TRBV27,TGTGCCAGCAGTTTTGGGGGGAACAAAGAGACCCAGTACTTC,CASSFGGNKETQYF
TRBJ2-7,.,.,TRBV9,TGTGCCAGCAGCTCCCAGGGCGACGAGCAGTACTTC,CASSSQGDEQYF
TRBJ2-7,.,TRBD2,TRBV27,TGTGCCAGCATAGTGAGAGGACCGGGACTAGAGACGCGAGAGCAGTACTTC,CASIVRGPGLETREQYF
TRBJ2-7,.,TRBD2,TRBV9,TGTGCCAGCAGCCAACTCTGGGCTAGCGGGGCGGGGGAGCAGTACTTC,CASSQLWASGAGEQYF
TRBJ2-1,.,TRBD2,TRBV11-2,TGTGCCAGCAGTCATCTAGCGGGAGACTACAATGAGCAGTTCTTC,CASSHLAGDYNEQFF
TRBJ2-7,once,.,TRBV5-5,TGTGCCAGCAGCTTGGACACAGGGTACTCCTACGAGCAGTACTTC,CASSLDTGYSYEQYF
TRBJ2-5,.,.,TRBV7-6,TGTGCCAGCAGCAATAGAAGTTACGGGCACCAAGAGACCCAGTACTTC,CASSNRSYGHQETQYF
TRBJ1-1,.,TRBD1,TRBV27,TGTGCCAGCAGTGCCCTTGGACAGGGTACGGCTGAAGCTTTCTTT,CASSALGQGTAEAFF
TRBJ2-2,.,TRBD1,TRBV6-4,TGTGCCAGCAGTGGGGGAACCGGGACAGGTGATACCGGGGAGCTGTTTTTT,CASSGGTGTGDTGELFF
TRBJ2-5,few,TRBD1,TRBV7-9,TGTGCCAGCAGCCCTCGGGACAGGCAGGAGACCCAGTACTTC,CASSPRDRQETQYF
TRBJ2-4,few,.,TRBV7-6,TGTGCCAGCAGCTTAGAGGCGGGGAAAAACATTCAGTACTTC,CASSLEAGKNIQYF
TRBJ2-7,.,TRBD1,TRBV9,TGTGCCAGCAGCGGATCGGCAGGGGGCTACGAGCAGTACTTC,CASSGSAGGYEQYF
TRBJ2-1,.,TRBD2,TRBV9,TGTGCCAGCAGCCTACGGGGGGGAATCTACAATGAGCAGTTCTTC,CASSLRGGIYNEQFF
TRBJ1-1,once,.,TRBV9,TGTGCCAGCAGCGCTCAAAGGCTGGGCACTGAAGCTTTCTTT,CASSAQRLGTEAFF
TRBJ2-3,.,TRBD2,TRBV28,TGTGCCAGCAGTCCCATAGCGGGAGCGAGGGATACGCAGTATTTT,CASSPIAGARDTQYF
TRBJ2-7,medium-sized,TRBD1,TRBV11-2,TGTGCCAGCAGCTTAGATCCATCGGGACAGGGTTACGAGCAGTACTTC,CASSLDPSGQGYEQYF
TRBJ2-7,.,.,TRBV5-8,TGTGCCAGCAGCTTGGTTGGGGGGTCCTACGAGCAGTACTTC,CASSLVGGSYEQYF
TRBJ2-1,.,.,TRBV27,TGTGCCAGCAGTTTATCCAATGAGCAGTTCTTC,CASSLSNEQFF
TRBJ2-2,.,TRBD2,TRBV6-1,TGTGCCAGCAGGACGACTAGCGGGGTTGGGGAGCTGTTTTTT,CASRTTSGVGELFF
TRBJ1-2,.,.,TRBV4-1,TGCGCCAGCAGCCAGACGACGGAAACGTATAGCTATGGCTACACCTTC,CASSQTTETYSYGYTF
TRBJ2-7,.,.,TRBV4-1,TGCGCCAGCGGCCAAGATGGGGGCTACGAGCAGTACTTC,CASGQDGGYEQYF
TRBJ2-7,.,TRBD1,TRBV5-4,TGTGCCAGCAGTTTTACCGGGACAGGGGCCTACGAGCAGTACTTC,CASSFTGTGAYEQYF
TRBJ2-5,.,TRBD1,TRBV7-3,TGTGCCAGCAGCCACAGGGGACAGACCCAGTACTTC,CASSHRGQTQYF
TRBJ1-2,.,TRBD1,TRBV11-1,TGTGCCAGCAGCTTGGACAGGGGACATGGCTACACCTTC,CASSLDRGHGYTF
TRBJ2-1,.,.,TRBV13,TGTGCCAGCAGCGGCTCCGGGACACCTTATGAGCAGTTCTTC,CASSGSGTPYEQFF
TRBJ1-1,.,.,TRBV10-3,TGTGCCATCAGTGGCTCGGGACGGCTGAACACTGAAGCTTTCTTT,CAISGSGRLNTEAFF
TRBJ1-1,.,.,TRBV4-1,TGCGCCAGCAGCCAGGGGGTTGCTGACACTGAAGCTTTCTTT,CASSQGVADTEAFF
TRBJ2-5,.,.,TRBV29-1,TGCAGCGTTGAACAGGGGTACCAAGAGACCCAGTACTTC,CSVEQGYQETQYF
TRBJ1-1,.,TRBD1,TRBV10-3,TGTGCCATCAGTGAGACCGGACAGGGTTTCACTGAAGCTTTCTTT,CAISETGQGFTEAFF
TRBJ1-1,.,.,TRBV5-4,TGTGCCAGCAGCTTAGTGAACACTGAAGCTTTCTTT,CASSLVNTEAFF
TRBJ2-7,.,.,TRBV29-1,TGCAGCGTTCTGCCGGGAGACCACTACGAGCAGTACTTC,CSVLPGDHYEQYF
TRBJ1-4,.,.,TRBV4-1,TGCGCCAGCAGCCGAATGGATGAAAAACTGTTTTTT,CASSRMDEKLFF
TRBJ2-7,.,TRBD2,TRBV25-1,TGTGCCAGCAGTGGGGGACTAGGGTCCCTCGCAGGAGGCGAGCAGTACTTC,CASSGGLGSLAGGEQYF
TRBJ2-7,.,.,TRBV4-1,TGCGCCAGCAGCCAAGATGTACCGGGGAGTATCTACGAGCAGTACTTC,CASSQDVPGSIYEQYF
TRBJ2-7,.,.,TRBV5-4,TGTGCCAGCAGCCCCTCGGACGGGAGCTCCTACGAGCAGTACTTC,CASSPSDGSSYEQYF
TRBJ1-2,.,.,TRBV12-5,TGTGCTAGTGGTTTGGTAGATAGCCAGCCTGACTATGGCTACACCTTC,CASGLVDSQPDYGYTF
TRBJ2-5,.,.,TRBV11-3,TGTGCCAGCAGCTTAGGGCACGCGGTCCATTACCAAGAGACCCAGTACTTC,CASSLGHAVHYQETQYF
TRBJ1-1,.,TRBD1,TRBV7-2,TGTGCCAGCAACCGACCCCAGGGGGCGATGACTGAAGCTTTCTTT,CASNRPQGAMTEAFF
TRBJ2-2,.,TRBD2,TRBV6-1,TGTGCCAGCAGTGAGACTAGCGGGAACACCGGGGAGCTGTTTTTT,CASSETSGNTGELFF
TRBJ2-3,once,.,TRBV19,TGTGCCAGTAGTATAGGAGGCCTTAAGAGCACAGATACGCAGTATTTT,CASSIGGLKSTDTQYF
TRBJ1-2,.,.,TRBV7-2,TGTGCCAGCAGCTTAACTGGGACCTATGGCTACACCTTC,CASSLTGTYGYTF
TRBJ2-2,.,.,TRBV4-2,TGTGCCAGCAGCCAAGATCCCTTCCGGGCGGGCTCCAACACCGGGGAGCTGTTTTTT,CASSQDPFRAGSNTGELFF
TRBJ1-2,.,TRBD1,TRBV7-9,TGTGCCAGCAGCCCCTCGGGACAGTGGGTGGATCGAGGCTACACCTTC,CASSPSGQWVDRGYTF
TRBJ1-2,.,.,TRBV1,TGCACCAGCAGCCAAGGGGGGGCAGCCTATGGCTACACCTTC,CTSSQGGAAYGYTF
TRBJ1-5,.,.,TRBV19,TGTGCCAGTAGTAGTTCGGGGGACAATCAGCCCCAGCATTTT,CASSSSGDNQPQHF